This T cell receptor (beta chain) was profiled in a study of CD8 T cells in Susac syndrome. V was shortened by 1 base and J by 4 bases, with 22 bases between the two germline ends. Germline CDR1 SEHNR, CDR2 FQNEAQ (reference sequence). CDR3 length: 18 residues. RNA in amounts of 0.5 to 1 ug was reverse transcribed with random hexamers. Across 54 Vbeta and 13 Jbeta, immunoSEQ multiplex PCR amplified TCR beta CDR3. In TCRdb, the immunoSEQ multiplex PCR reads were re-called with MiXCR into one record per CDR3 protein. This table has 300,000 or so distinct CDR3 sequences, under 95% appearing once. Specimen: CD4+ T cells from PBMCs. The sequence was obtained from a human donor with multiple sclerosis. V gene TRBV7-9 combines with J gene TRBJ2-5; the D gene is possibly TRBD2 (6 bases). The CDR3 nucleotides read TGTGCCAGCAGCTTAGTGCGGGCACGGGACTCCGACGGAGAGACCCAGTACTTC. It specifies CASSLVRARDSDGETQYF.